This is a list of T cell receptor beta chains from one sample in a study of blood T cell repertoires in COVID-19. Measured with immunoSEQ multiplex PCR; TCRdb has only the in-frame clones, and not every one. The data contain about 160,000 clones, more than 75% of them singletons. Sequencing was done on a sample of peripheral blood. Receptor source: a man between 60 and 75 years old with active or convalescent COVID-19. Each CDR3 is given with its conserved first and last residue. A D gene is named only where the DNA matches it firmly. Clone size, where shown, is once, few, many, or a class for clones that have expanded.

j_gene | d_gene | v_gene | abundance | CDR3aa | CDR3nt
TRBJ2-5 | TRBD2 | TRBV2 | - | CASSAVSGSWKTQYF | TGTGCCAGCAGTGCCGTTAGCGGGAGTTGGAAGACCCAGTACTTC
TRBJ2-5 | TRBD2 | TRBV7-8 | - | CASSLLAGEGETQYF | TGTGCCAGCAGCCTACTAGCGGGAGAGGGAGAGACCCAGTACTTC
TRBJ1-3 | TRBD1 | TRBV5-1 | - | CASSLDRGSGNTIYF | TGCGCCAGCAGCTTGGACAGGGGCTCTGGAAACACCATATATTTT
TRBJ1-6 | - | TRBV7-2 | - | CASSLGLDRGYNSPLHF | TGTGCCAGCAGCTTAGGACTAGACAGAGGGTATAATTCACCCCTCCACTTT
TRBJ1-2 | - | TRBV11-2 | - | CASSPTRGGYTF | TGTGCCAGCAGCCCTACCCGGGGTGGCTACACCTTC
TRBJ1-2 | - | TRBV19 | - | CASSIGGSNYGYTF | TGTGCCAGTAGTATCGGGGGTTCCAACTATGGCTACACCTTC
TRBJ2-1 | TRBD2 | TRBV19 | - | CASSPTSVNEQFF | TGTGCCAGTAGCCCCACTAGCGTCAATGAGCAGTTCTTC
TRBJ1-1 | - | TRBV10-3 | - | CAISFEDRNTEAFF | TGTGCCATCAGTTTTGAGGATCGGAACACTGAAGCTTTCTTT
TRBJ2-3 | TRBD1 | TRBV6-5 | - | CASSYSQGAADTQYF | TGTGCCAGCAGTTATAGTCAGGGGGCAGCAGATACGCAGTATTTT
TRBJ2-7 | - | TRBV7-2 | - | CASSLTTAYEQYF | TGTGCCAGCAGCTTAACGACAGCCTACGAGCAGTACTTC
TRBJ1-4 | TRBD1 | TRBV6-5 | - | CASSRTGNNEKLFF | TGTGCCAGCAGTCGGACAGGGAATAATGAAAAACTGTTTTTT
TRBJ2-3 | TRBD2 | TRBV5-1 | - | CASSLPSGSTDTQYF | TGCGCCAGCAGCTTGCCTAGCGGGAGCACAGATACGCAGTATTTT
TRBJ1-4 | TRBD1 | TRBV7-9 | few | CASSLQGAGEKLFF | TGTGCCAGCAGCTTACAGGGGGCCGGTGAAAAACTGTTTTTT
TRBJ1-3 | - | TRBV5-4 | - | CASSLEGRVGNTIYF | TGTGCCAGCAGCTTGGAGGGCAGGGTTGGAAACACCATATATTTT
TRBJ1-2 | - | TRBV28 | - | CASSLLDMGLDGYTF | TGTGCCAGCAGCCTACTGGACATGGGTCTGGATGGCTACACCTTC
TRBJ2-3 | TRBD2 | TRBV4-2 | once | CASSQDGTSGSTDTQYF | TGTGCCAGCAGCCAAGATGGGACTAGCGGGAGCACAGATACGCAGTATTTT
TRBJ1-1 | - | TRBV6-1 | - | CASSEVHRGNTEAFF | TGTGCCAGCAGTGAAGTTCATAGGGGTAACACTGAAGCTTTCTTT
TRBJ1-2 | - | TRBV6-2/TRBV6-3 | few | CASSPRQGSGYTF | TGTGCCAGCAGTCCGCGGCAGGGGAGCGGCTACACCTTC
TRBJ1-2 | - | TRBV12-3/TRBV12-4 | - | CASSQWAGRSYTF | TGTGCCAGCAGTCAATGGGCAGGTAGGAGCTACACCTTC
TRBJ1-2 | TRBD1 | TRBV5-1 | - | CASSFGQGLNGYTF | TGCGCCAGCAGCTTTGGACAGGGGCTCAATGGCTACACCTTC
TRBJ2-1 | TRBD2 | TRBV11-2 | - | CASSSGLAGEFPYNEQFF | TGTGCCAGCAGCTCAGGACTAGCGGGAGAGTTTCCGTACAATGAGCAGTTCTTC
TRBJ2-1 | - | TRBV24-1 | once | CATAQRQDLSYNEQFF | TGTGCCACCGCCCAAAGACAGGACCTATCCTACAATGAGCAGTTCTTC
TRBJ2-7 | - | TRBV7-2 | - | CASSVEGGPYEQYF | TGTGCCAGCAGCGTAGAAGGGGGACCCTACGAGCAGTACTTC
TRBJ1-6 | - | TRBV5-6 | - | CASSFGTGTSPLHF | TGTGCCAGCAGCTTTGGAACAGGGACTTCACCCCTCCACTTT
TRBJ1-2 | - | TRBV6-6 | - | CASSYRDVGGYTF | TGTGCCAGCAGTTACCGGGATGTGGGAGGCTACACCTTC
TRBJ2-1 | TRBD2 | TRBV7-6 | - | CASSLVWREWYNEQFF | TGTGCCAGCAGCTTAGTCTGGCGGGAGTGGTACAATGAGCAGTTCTTC
TRBJ2-7 | TRBD2 | TRBV7-8 | - | CASSPGLAGSYEQYF | TGTGCCAGCAGCCCGGGACTAGCGGGGTCCTACGAGCAGTACTTC
TRBJ2-1 | TRBD2 | TRBV11-3 | once | CASSLEAGGLNEQFF | TGTGCCAGCAGCTTAGAAGCGGGAGGACTCAATGAGCAGTTCTTC
TRBJ2-2 | - | TRBV5-1 | - | CASSLGQGYDGELFF | TGCGCCAGCAGCTTGGGGCAGGGTTACGACGGGGAGCTGTTTTTT
TRBJ1-5 | TRBD1 | TRBV6-6 | - | CASSPNPGQGNNQPQHF | TGTGCCAGCAGTCCCAACCCGGGACAGGGAAACAATCAGCCCCAGCATTTT
TRBJ2-7 | TRBD2 | TRBV6-1 | - | CASSELSGGYYEQYF | TGTGCCAGCAGTGAATTGAGCGGGGGCTACTACGAGCAGTACTTC
TRBJ1-5 | TRBD1 | TRBV19 | - | CASSHTRQGAGNQPQHF | TGTGCCAGTAGTCACACTCGACAGGGGGCGGGCAATCAGCCCCAGCATTTT
TRBJ2-3 | - | TRBV15 | - | CATSRDLRERVSDTQYF | TGTGCCACCAGCAGAGATCTACGGGAGAGGGTGTCAGATACGCAGTATTTT
TRBJ2-7 | - | TRBV2 | - | CASSEEGAGGNEQYF | TGTGCCAGCAGTGAAGAGGGTGCAGGGGGGAACGAGCAGTACTTC
TRBJ1-2 | - | TRBV7-9 | - | CASSLGQPNYGYTF | TGTGCCAGCAGCCTAGGACAGCCAAACTATGGCTACACCTTC
TRBJ2-1 | TRBD1 | TRBV5-3 | - | CARSLEDRGYNEQFF | TGTGCCAGAAGCTTGGAGGACAGGGGCTACAATGAGCAGTTCTTC
TRBJ1-3 | - | TRBV6-5 | - | CASSRTDSGNTIYF | TGTGCCAGCAGTCGGACAGACTCTGGAAACACCATATATTTT
TRBJ1-1 | TRBD1 | TRBV19 | - | CASYHGDRTNTEAFF | TGTGCCAGCTATCACGGGGACAGGACGAACACTGAAGCTTTCTTT